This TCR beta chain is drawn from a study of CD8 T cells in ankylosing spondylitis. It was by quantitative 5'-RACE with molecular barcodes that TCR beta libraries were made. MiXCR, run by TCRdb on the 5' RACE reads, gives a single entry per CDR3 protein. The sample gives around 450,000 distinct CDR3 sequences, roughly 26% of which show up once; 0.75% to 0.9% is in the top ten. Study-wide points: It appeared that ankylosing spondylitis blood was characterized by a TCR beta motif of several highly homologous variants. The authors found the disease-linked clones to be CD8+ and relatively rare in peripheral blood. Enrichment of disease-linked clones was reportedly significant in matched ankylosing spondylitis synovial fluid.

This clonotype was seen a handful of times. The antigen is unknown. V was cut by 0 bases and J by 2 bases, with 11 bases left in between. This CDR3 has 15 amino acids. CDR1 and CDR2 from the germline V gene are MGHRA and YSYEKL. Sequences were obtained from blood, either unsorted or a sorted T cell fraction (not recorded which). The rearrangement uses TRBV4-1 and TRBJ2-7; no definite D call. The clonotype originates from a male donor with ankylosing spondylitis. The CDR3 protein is CASSQDRTTTYEQYV. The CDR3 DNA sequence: TGCGCCAGCAGCCAAGATCGGACGACCACCTACGAGCAGTACGTC.